This T cell receptor (beta chain) stems from a study of T cell responses to AZD1222 COVID-19 vaccine. Some clones are missing from TCRdb's copy, which holds only in-frame ones; the method was immunoSEQ multiplex PCR. The repertoire consists of about 140,000 clones, with approximately 90% occurring once and the leading ten covering about 3%. Study results and limitations: Mostly white British, mostly female donors; authors suggested clonal diversity may be underestimated. Baseline seropositives among AZD1222 recipients totaled only five to seven. Repertoire collection took place solely once the T cell response had peaked. The span of vaccine-associated CD4 TCRs extended across spike, with dominance at 160-218 and 743-854.

V trimming: 3 bases; J trimming: 7 bases; junction bases outside the gene matches: 10. CDR3 size: 16 residues. Germline-derived CDR1 and CDR2 are SGHVS and FQNEAQ. On this clone: Its antigen remains unknown.

The chain uses TRBV7-8 and TRBJ2-2; 8 bases agree with TRBD2. The clonotype comes from an adult in good health. Material: peripheral blood, obtained on day 0 of AZD1222 vaccination. CDR3 in DNA: TGTGCCAGCAGCTTGGTTAGCGGGGCCTCGAGCGGGGAGCTGTTTTTT. This encodes CASSLVSGASSGELFF.